Listed below are T cell receptor beta chains from one sample, sequenced in a study of shared clonotypes between healthy human individuals. Sequenced by immunoSEQ multiplex PCR; TCRdb stores in-frame clones only, minus some. This table has under 2,000,000 clones, over 85% appearing once. Sequencing was performed on naive CD8+ T cells sorted from blood. These receptors all come from a man younger than 30 in good health. The CDR3 runs from the conserved cysteine through the conserved F or W. The D gene is left open where the match is weak. Only some rows state a clone size, as once, few, many or a class for expanded clones.

len	d_gene	v_gene	j_gene	abundance	CDR3nt	CDR3aa
15	TRBD1	TRBV7-9	TRBJ2-7	.	TGTGCCAGCAGGCAGGGGGCGGGAAGGGCCTACGAGCAGTACTTC	CASRQGAGRAYEQYF
14	.	TRBV27	TRBJ2-5	.	TGTGCCAGCAGTTTTTACCGGGGTGGTGAGACCCAGTACTTC	CASSFYRGGETQYF
13	.	TRBV5-4	TRBJ2-7	.	TGTGCCAGCAGCCCCCAAGGATCCTACGAGCAGTACTTC	CASSPQGSYEQYF
13	.	TRBV29-1	TRBJ2-1	.	TGCAGCGTTCATGTGGGGGCGTACAATGAGCAGTTCTTC	CSVHVGAYNEQFF
15	.	TRBV9	TRBJ1-4	.	TGTGCCAGCAGCGCCTCACAGGGCTCTAATGAAAAACTGTTTTTT	CASSASQGSNEKLFF
17	.	TRBV7-2	TRBJ1-3	.	TGTGCCAGCAGCGCGACGCCAGGAGGTTGGTCTGGAAACACCATATATTTT	CASSATPGGWSGNTIYF
14	TRBD2	TRBV30	TRBJ2-7	once	TGTGCCTGGAGTGTATCCGGGAGGTCCTACGAGCAGTACTTC	CAWSVSGRSYEQYF
13	.	TRBV4-3	TRBJ2-5	.	TGCGCCAGCAGCCAAGGTGGGGAAGAGACCCAGTACTTC	CASSQGGEETQYF
15	TRBD2	TRBV9	TRBJ2-1	.	TGTGCCAGCAGCGCTACTAGCGGGGGGGCGGATGAGCAGTTCTTC	CASSATSGGADEQFF
16	TRBD2	TRBV4-1	TRBJ2-7	.	TGCGCCAGCAGCCAAGGTGTCGGGGGGATCGCCTACGAGCAGTACTTC	CASSQGVGGIAYEQYF
13	.	TRBV19	TRBJ2-7	.	TGTGCCAGTAGTCCAGGGGGAGGGGTCGAGCAGTACTTC	CASSPGGGVEQYF
14	TRBD2	TRBV9	TRBJ2-3	.	TGTGCCAGCAGCTACGGGGGGAATCTCGATACGCAGTATTTT	CASSYGGNLDTQYF
14	.	TRBV30	TRBJ2-1	.	TGTGCCTGGAGTGGCATGGCAGCCCCGAATGAGCAGTTCTTC	CAWSGMAAPNEQFF
16	.	TRBV28	TRBJ1-4	.	TGTGCCAGCAGTGCGGACACATTTGCAACTAATGAAAAACTGTTTTTT	CASSADTFATNEKLFF
13	.	TRBV10-3	TRBJ1-2	.	TGTGCCATCCGAGATGAGGGGGGATATGGCTACACCTTC	CAIRDEGGYGYTF
15	.	TRBV6-1	TRBJ2-7	.	TGTGCCAGCAGTGAAGGGCCGGGCCCTTCCTACGAGCAGTACTTC	CASSEGPGPSYEQYF
13	TRBD1	TRBV28	TRBJ1-2	.	TGTGCCAGCGGACAGGCCGCGGACTATGGCTACACCTTC	CASGQAADYGYTF
17	.	TRBV19	TRBJ2-1	.	TGTGCCAGTAGAATAACTTGGGGGCCCGGCTCCTACAATGAGCAGTTCTTC	CASRITWGPGSYNEQFF
13	.	TRBV28	TRBJ2-5	.	TGTGCCAGCAGTTTGGAGGGGAGAGAGACCCAGTACTTC	CASSLEGRETQYF
18	TRBD1	TRBV4-1	TRBJ1-2	.	TGCGCCAGCAGCCCTCAGTCGACAGGGGCCTTCGCTTGGTATGGCTACACCTTC	CASSPQSTGAFAWYGYTF
14	.	TRBV7-9	TRBJ2-3	.	TGTGCCAGCAGCTTAGGTCAGGGCACAGATACGCAGTATTTT	CASSLGQGTDTQYF
14	TRBD1	TRBV15	TRBJ2-2	.	TGTGCCATTCGGACAGGGGGCGTCACCGGGGAGCTGTTTTTT	CAIRTGGVTGELFF
16	.	TRBV28	TRBJ2-5	.	TGTGCCAGCAGCGATAGGCCGGGAGCAGGGCAAGAGACCCAGTACTTC	CASSDRPGAGQETQYF
17	.	TRBV27	TRBJ2-7	.	TGTGCCAGCAGTTTGTACGCCCCCCTCGGGAACTCCTACGAGCAGTACTTC	CASSLYAPLGNSYEQYF
19	.	TRBV6-1	TRBJ1-5	.	TGTGCCAGCAGTGAAGGTTTCGGGGGCATAGGGTATAGCAATCAGCCCCAGCATTTT	CASSEGFGGIGYSNQPQHF
14	.	TRBV4-1	TRBJ2-7	.	TGCGCCAGCAGCCAAAGCCCTCAGGGCTACGAGCAGTACTTC	CASSQSPQGYEQYF
13	.	TRBV5-6	TRBJ2-2	.	TGTGCCAGCAGCTGGGCCCAATCCGGGGAGCTGTTTTTT	CASSWAQSGELFF
14	TRBD1	TRBV19	TRBJ1-5	.	TGTGCCAGTAGTATCTGGACAGGGGGGCAGCCCCAGCATTTT	CASSIWTGGQPQHF
16	.	TRBV27	TRBJ1-2	.	TGTGCCAGCAGTTTATCGGCAGGTGAACGAAACTATGGCTACACCTTC	CASSLSAGERNYGYTF
19	TRBD1	TRBV10-2	TRBJ1-1	.	TGCGCCAGCAGTGAGGATTTCATGGACAGGGGTCTGGCGGACACTGAAGCTTTCTTT	CASSEDFMDRGLADTEAFF
14	.	TRBV9	TRBJ1-4	.	TGTGCCAGCACCGCGGGTGGGGAAGATGAAAAACTGTTTTTT	CASTAGGEDEKLFF
16	TRBD1	TRBV9	TRBJ1-6	.	TGTGCCAGCAGCCCCCGGGACAGATATTTTAATTCACCCCTCCACTTT	CASSPRDRYFNSPLHF
15	TRBD2	TRBV2	TRBJ2-1	once	TGTGCCAGCAGGGAGACTAGCGGGAGGACGGGTGAGCAGTTCTTC	CASRETSGRTGEQFF
16	.	TRBV11-2	TRBJ2-5	.	TGTGCCAGCAGCTTACTGTGGGGGGCCCCCCAAGAGACCCAGTACTTC	CASSLLWGAPQETQYF
14	.	TRBV15	TRBJ2-2	once	TGTGCCACCAGTCTCTCCCCGAACACCGGGGAGCTGTTTTTT	CATSLSPNTGELFF
16	TRBD1	TRBV7-8	TRBJ2-7	.	TGTGCCAGCAGCTTACTTATCGGGACAGTTTCCTACGAGCAGTACTTC	CASSLLIGTVSYEQYF
15	TRBD2	TRBV27	TRBJ2-7	.	TGTGCCAGCAGTTTGTCTAGCGGGGGGTTGAGGGAGCAGTACTTC	CASSLSSGGLREQYF
16	TRBD2	TRBV27	TRBJ2-7	.	TGTGCCAGCAGTTTATCCGAGCGGGACCCATCCTACGAGCAGTACTTC	CASSLSERDPSYEQYF
14	.	TRBV5-4	TRBJ2-3	.	TGTGCCAGCAGCAGGGACTGGTCCACAGATACGCAGTATTTT	CASSRDWSTDTQYF
15	.	TRBV4-3	TRBJ2-1	.	TGCGCCAGCAGCCAAGATCCAGGCTCATACAATGAGCAGTTCTTC	CASSQDPGSYNEQFF
18	.	TRBV18	TRBJ2-2	.	TGTGCCAGCTCACCAAGGTGGGGGGACAGTGTCGACACCGGGGAGCTGTTTTTT	CASSPRWGDSVDTGELFF
13	.	TRBV7-9	TRBJ2-7	.	TGTGCCAGCAGCTTTGATAGCTCCTACGAGCAGTACTTC	CASSFDSSYEQYF
15	.	TRBV27	TRBJ1-5	.	TGTGCCAGCAGTAACATGGCACATGGCAATCAGCCCCAGCATTTT	CASSNMAHGNQPQHF
12	.	TRBV5-4	TRBJ1-3	.	TGTGCCAGCAGGAACCCTGGAGGCACCATATATTTT	CASRNPGGTIYF
18	TRBD2	TRBV4-1	TRBJ2-1	.	TGCGCCAGCAGCCAAGATCGCCCGGACACTAGCGGGACCAATGAGCAGTTCTTC	CASSQDRPDTSGTNEQFF
12	.	TRBV9	TRBJ1-2	.	TGTGCCAGCAGCTACCAGAGCTATGGCTACACCTTC	CASSYQSYGYTF
14	.	TRBV7-4	TRBJ1-5	.	TGTGCCAGCAGCTTAGTACAGGTGAGGTTCCCCCAGCATTTT	CASSLVQVRFPQHF
14	.	TRBV7-3	TRBJ2-2	.	TGTGCCAGCAGCTTAGACGTCGGATCCGGGGAGCTGTTTTTT	CASSLDVGSGELFF
13	.	TRBV9	TRBJ2-7	.	TGTGCCAGCAGCGTAGGCTCATTCTACGAGCAGTACTTC	CASSVGSFYEQYF
14	.	TRBV29-1	TRBJ2-6	.	TGCAGCGTTGACGCCGGGACCGGGGCCAACGTCCTGACTTTC	CSVDAGTGANVLTF
16	.	TRBV9	TRBJ2-2	.	TGTGCCAGCAGCGTAGGCTGGGGCGCGAACACCGGGGAGCTGTTTTTT	CASSVGWGANTGELFF
16	.	TRBV7-6	TRBJ2-2	.	TGTGCCAGCAGCTTAGCGGGTGAAGGGTTGGCCGGGGAGCTGTTTTTT	CASSLAGEGLAGELFF
13	.	TRBV10-1	TRBJ2-7	.	TGCGCCAGCAGTCCAGGGATAACCTACGAGCAGTACTTC	CASSPGITYEQYF
14	TRBD1	TRBV10-3	TRBJ2-5	.	TGTGCCATCAGCGAGGGGACAGCGGCAGAGACCCAGTACTTC	CAISEGTAAETQYF
14	.	TRBV27	TRBJ1-2	.	TGTGCCAGCAGTTTAGACGGTGCCTATGGTGGCTACACCTTC	CASSLDGAYGGYTF
15	.	TRBV10-1	TRBJ1-5	.	TGCGCCAGCAGACCCAAGGGTTGGGCTAATCAGCCCCAGCATTTT	CASRPKGWANQPQHF